Listed here is a single T cell receptor beta chain. The method was immunoSEQ multiplex PCR; TCRdb's version includes in-frame clones alone and lacks a portion of them. The sample consists of a few hundred thousand clones, around 90% of them appearing once. Germline values: CDR1 MGHRA, CDR2 YSYEKL. This CDR3 is 17 amino acids long. V lost 5 bases to trimming and J lost 2 bases; unmatched junction nucleotides: 12. This sample is drawn from a study of blood T cell repertoires in COVID-19. The rearrangement uses TRBV4-1 and TRBJ1-2, with 9 bases lining up with TRBD1. Sequencing was performed on peripheral blood. This TCR was recovered from a young adult with COVID-19, enrolled during active disease. Written as DNA, the CDR3 is TGCGCCAGCAGCTTACGGCCCGGGACAGGGATCAACTATGGCTACACCTTC. As protein: CASSLRPGTGINYGYTF.